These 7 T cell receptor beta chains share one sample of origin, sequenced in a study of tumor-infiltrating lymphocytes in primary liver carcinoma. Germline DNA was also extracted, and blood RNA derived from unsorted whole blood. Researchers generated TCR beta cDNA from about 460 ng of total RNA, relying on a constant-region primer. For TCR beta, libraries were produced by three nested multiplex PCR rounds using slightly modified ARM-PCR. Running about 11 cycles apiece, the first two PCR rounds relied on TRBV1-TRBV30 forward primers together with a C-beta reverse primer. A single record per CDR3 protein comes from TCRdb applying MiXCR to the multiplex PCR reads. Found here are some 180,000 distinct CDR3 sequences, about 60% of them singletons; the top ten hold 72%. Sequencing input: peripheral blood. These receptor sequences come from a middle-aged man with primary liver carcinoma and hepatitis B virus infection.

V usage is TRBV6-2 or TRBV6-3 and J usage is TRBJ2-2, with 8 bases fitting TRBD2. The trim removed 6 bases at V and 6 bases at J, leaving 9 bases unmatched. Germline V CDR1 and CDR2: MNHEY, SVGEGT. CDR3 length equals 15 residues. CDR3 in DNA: TGTGCCAGCAGCCCCACAGCCGGGGGGGCCGGGGAGCTGTTTTTT. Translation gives CASSPTAGGAGELFF.

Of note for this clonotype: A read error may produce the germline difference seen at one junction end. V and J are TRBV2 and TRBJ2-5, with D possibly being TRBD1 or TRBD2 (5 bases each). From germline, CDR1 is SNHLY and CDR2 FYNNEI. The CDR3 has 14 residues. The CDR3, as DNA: TGTGTCAGCAATTCCGGGACCAGACAAGAGACCCAGTACTTC. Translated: CVSNSGTRQETQYF.

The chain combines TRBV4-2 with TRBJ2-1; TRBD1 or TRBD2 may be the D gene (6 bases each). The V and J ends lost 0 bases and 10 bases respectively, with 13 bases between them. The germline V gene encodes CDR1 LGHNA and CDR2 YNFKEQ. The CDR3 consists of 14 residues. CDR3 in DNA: TGTGCCAGCAGCCAAGATTTGGGGGGCCGGGAGCAGTTCTTC. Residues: CASSQDLGGREQFF.

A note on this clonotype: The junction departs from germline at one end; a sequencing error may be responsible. Written as DNA, the CDR3 is TGCACCAGCAGCTTAGTCGCCGACCAAGAGACCCAGTACTTC. Its protein product is CTSSLVADQETQYF. The gene calls are TRBV11-2 and TRBJ2-5, with D unclear. Germline-derived CDR1 and CDR2 are SGHAT and FQNNGV. The CDR3 runs to 14 residues.

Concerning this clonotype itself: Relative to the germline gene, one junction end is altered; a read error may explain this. The CDR3 loop is CASSSEYGGSTDTQYF. CDR3 bases: TGTGCCAGCAGCTCAGAGTACGGGGGCAGCACGGATACGCAGTATTTT. The chain joins TRBV11-2 to TRBJ2-3; D is tentatively TRBD1 or TRBD2 (6 bases each). Germline CDR1 reads SGHAT; CDR2 reads FQNNGV. The CDR3 runs 16 residues.

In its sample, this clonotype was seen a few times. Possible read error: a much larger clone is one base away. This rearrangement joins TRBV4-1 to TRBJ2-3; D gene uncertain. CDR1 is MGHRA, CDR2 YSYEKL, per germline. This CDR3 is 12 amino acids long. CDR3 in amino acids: CVSSLSPDTQYF. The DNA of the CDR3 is TGCGTCAGCAGCCTTTCTCCAGATACGCAGTATTTT.

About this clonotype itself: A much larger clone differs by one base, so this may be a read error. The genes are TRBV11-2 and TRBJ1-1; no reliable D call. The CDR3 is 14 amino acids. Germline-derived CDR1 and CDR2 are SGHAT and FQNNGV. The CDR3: CASSTHPGYTVAFF. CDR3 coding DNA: TGTGCCAGCAGCACCCATCCCGGGTACACTGTAGCTTTCTTT.